The text below deals with one T cell receptor beta chain. The assay was immunoSEQ multiplex PCR, and TCRdb's table has in-frame clones only and misses some. The profile shows around 25,000 clones, about four fifths of them singletons. The source of the sample is a study of blood T cell repertoires in COVID-19. Study as a whole: The study drew acute and convalescent COVID-19 samples from the United States, Italy and Spain.

The CDR3 has 15 residues. The trim removed 1 base at V and 4 bases at J, leaving 8 bases unmatched. Germline lookup yields CDR1 SGHTS and CDR2 YDEGEE. The rearrangement joins TRBV5-8 to TRBJ2-7; 7 bases match TRBD2. This clonotype originated in a man in his 70s with acute or convalescent COVID-19. Material for sequencing was peripheral blood. The CDR3 DNA is TGTGCCAGCAGCTTGCTGGGACTACTAGCTTACGAGCAGTACTTC. Its protein is CASSLLGLLAYEQYF.